This is a list of T cell receptor beta chains from one sample in a study of PD-1 blockade in classical Hodgkin lymphoma. Sequencing was performed with immunoSEQ multiplex PCR; in TCRdb, only in-frame clones are kept and a portion is missing. The sample has 25,000 to 30,000 clones; approximately 72% are singletons. The sequencing used peripheral blood mononuclear cells (PBMCs), collected before the second cycle of nivolumab. The source of these receptors is a human donor with classical Hodgkin lymphoma. Each CDR3 is given with its conserved first and last residue.

V gene	J gene	CDR3 protein
TRBV15	TRBJ2-5	CATSRDRGAEETQYF
TRBV2	TRBJ2-3	CASTRTSGSTDTQYF
TRBV4-2	TRBJ2-7	CASSPGPGSREQYF
TRBV7-2	TRBJ1-3	CASSPPSGNTIYF
TRBV10-3	TRBJ1-5	CAISEERDQPQHF
TRBV29-1	TRBJ1-2	CSVGTGNYGYTF
TRBV6-4	TRBJ1-1	CASSKHRAVTEAFF
TRBV5-1	TRBJ2-3	CASSLVPGSTDTQYF
TRBV9	TRBJ2-5	CASSAQLIGEQYF
TRBV28	TRBJ1-3	CASSFDRNTIYF
TRBV6-5	TRBJ1-5	CASSYSRWGTQPQHF
TRBV7-6	TRBJ2-3	CASSQNGLAGITDTQYF
TRBV7-2	TRBJ2-5	CASNEDRGSETQYF
TRBV7-2	TRBJ2-3	CASSLGALAGGTDTQYF
TRBV30	TRBJ1-5	CAWSSGGNQPQHF
TRBV7-6	TRBJ2-7	CASSQVAGGPYEQYF
TRBV7-2	TRBJ1-1	CASSSGWNTEAFF
TRBV7-2	TRBJ1-2	CASSLGGRKFNYGYTF
TRBV9	TRBJ1-3	CASSPGGGHRGGVDTIYF
TRBV19	TRBJ2-3	CASSMTAGGRSTDTQYF
TRBV2	TRBJ2-2	CASSGSGVVNTGELFF
TRBV19	TRBJ1-4	CASSTTSGTGGEKLFF
TRBV6-4	TRBJ2-7	CASSDPPKGARDEQYF
TRBV6-4	TRBJ2-2	CASTDQGRGMYGELFF
TRBV11-1	TRBJ1-2	CASSYPSGQQNGYTF
TRBV20-1	TRBJ1-1	CSVPGTIF
TRBV19	TRBJ2-4	CASPLDRGIAKNIQYF
TRBV2	TRBJ1-2	CASKPDEANYGYTF
TRBV6-1	TRBJ1-1	CASSEGRSLNTEAFF
TRBV30	TRBJ2-1	CAWSGGGPTYNEQFF
TRBV4-1	TRBJ2-7	CASSQDPHTSSGEQYF
TRBV30	TRBJ2-1	CACANNGLAGNKQFF
TRBV7-9	TRBJ1-4	CASTGTSNEKLFF
TRBV10-3	TRBJ2-5	CAISDLAGGQETQYF
TRBV2	TRBJ2-4	CASFDSGKNIQYF
TRBV5-1	TRBJ1-4	CASSQGQGSEKLFF
TRBV18	TRBJ2-1	CASSPPGLALDNEQFF
TRBV7-9	TRBJ1-1	CASSLGSGRDTEAFF
TRBV27	TRBJ1-5	CASSYRGGSNQPQHF
TRBV19	TRBJ2-7	CASSAGQGRYEQYF
TRBV5-1	TRBJ2-1	CASTPSGNEQFF
TRBV6-5	TRBJ1-2	CASSYSKGGYGYTF
TRBV9	TRBJ2-1	CASSVANGGALDEQFF
TRBV18	TRBJ2-5	CASSPTPTAGKYF
TRBV2	TRBJ1-5	CASSPGQVNQPQHF
TRBV6-5	TRBJ2-1	CASSPWNEQFF
TRBV19	TRBJ1-5	CASSIWTGDRIQPQHF
TRBV11-3	TRBJ2-2	CASSRTGGELFF
TRBV28	TRBJ2-7	CASSKTVAAGYSYEQYF
TRBV11-1	TRBJ2-5	CASSFYDREILETQYF
TRBV6-5	TRBJ2-3	CASSPGLASTDTQYF
TRBV28	TRBJ1-6	CASSPGAASSYNSPLHF
TRBV5-6	TRBJ1-2	CASSGADRAYGYTF
TRBV18	TRBJ2-7	CASSPDGYSYYEQYF
TRBV7-3	TRBJ1-1	CASSLSRVEAFF
TRBV7-9	TRBJ1-1	CASSLGRAEAFF
TRBV7-3	TRBJ2-7	CASSKGLAGVEQYF
TRBV19	TRBJ1-5	CASSIQGVDQPQHF
TRBV13	TRBJ2-5	CASSLLSPALKQETQYF
TRBV10-3	TRBJ1-1	CAISESWGDRTEAFF